What follows describes a single T cell receptor beta chain. The antigen remains unidentified. The data are from a study of beta chain features in type 1 diabetes. Background on the study: The patients were much like the healthy donors in age, gender and cell yields.

Study results and caveats: Shortening of TCRB CDR3s, moderate but significant, appeared in all four CD4+ subsets of Type 1 diabetes patients. There was a possibility that cDNA sequencing over-represented cells with high TCR expression.

What was sequenced were expressed TCRB transcripts, since all of the isolated RNA had been reverse transcribed. Naive, central memory and regulatory T cell samples came to a mean of approximately 3.57 million reads. Using immunoSEQ multiplex PCR, the repertoire was profiled, and TCRdb retains in-frame clones only, with some absent. The top ten hold roughly 4% of the sample, which has 200,000 to 300,000 clones, 27% seen once. J lost 2 bases, V lost 7 bases, and 3 bases had no gene match. This CDR3 has 14 amino acids. Germline CDR1 SNHLY, CDR2 FYNNEI. Sequencing used central memory CD4+ T cells from blood. The V call is TRBV2, the J call TRBJ2-1; the match to TRBD2 covers 9 bases. The TCR comes from a man aged 25 to 45 in good health. CDR3 nucleotide sequence: TGTGCCAGCACCTTAGCGGGGGCCTACAATGAGCAGTTCTTC. Translation: CASTLAGAYNEQFF.